Detailed here is one T cell receptor (beta chain). V was shortened by 8 bases and J by 3 bases, with 9 bases between the two germline ends. This CDR3 region has 12 residues. Germline CDR1 reads MDHEN; CDR2 reads SYDVKM. These data originate in a study of long-term antiretroviral therapy in people with HIV. None of the participants with HIV were treated outside the United States. This was the immunoSEQ v3.0 assay at survey level. Sequencing targeted roughly 35,000-50,000 T-cell genomes per sample. The repertoire was sequenced with immunoSEQ multiplex PCR; TCRdb's copy has only in-frame clones and lacks some. The table includes 30,000 to 40,000 clones, 70% to 90% detected once.

The sequencing used unsorted PBMCs, collected 1.1 years after starting antiretroviral therapy. The receptor was derived from a man aged 18 to 30 with HIV. The V and J genes are TRBV28 and TRBJ2-3, with D unresolved. CDR3 residues: CASQVGTDTQYF. For the CDR3, the DNA is TGTGCCAGCCAGGTCGGTACAGATACGCAGTATTTT. The full variable domain, in which reference TRBV28 and TRBJ2-3 provide the parts outside the CDR3, is DVKVTQSSRYLVKRTGEKVFLECVQDMDHENMFWYRQDPGLGLRLIYFSYDVKMKEKGDIPEGYSVSREKKERFSLILESASTNQTSMYLCASQVGTDTQYFGPGTRLTVL.